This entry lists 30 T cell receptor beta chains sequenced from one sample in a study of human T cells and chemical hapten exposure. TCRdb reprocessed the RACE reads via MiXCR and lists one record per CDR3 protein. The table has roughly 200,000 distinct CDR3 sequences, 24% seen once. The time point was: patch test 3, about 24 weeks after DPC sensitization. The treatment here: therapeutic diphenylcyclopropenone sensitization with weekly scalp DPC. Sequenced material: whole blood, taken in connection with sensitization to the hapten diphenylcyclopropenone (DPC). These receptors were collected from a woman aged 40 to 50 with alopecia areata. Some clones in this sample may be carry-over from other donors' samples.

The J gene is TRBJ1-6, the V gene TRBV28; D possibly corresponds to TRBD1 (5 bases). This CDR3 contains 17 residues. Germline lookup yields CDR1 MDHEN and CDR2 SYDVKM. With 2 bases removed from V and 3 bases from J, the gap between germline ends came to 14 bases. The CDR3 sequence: CASSLTQGLGYNSPLHF. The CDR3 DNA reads TGTGCCAGCAGTTTAACCCAGGGTCTAGGCTATAATTCACCCCTCCACTTT. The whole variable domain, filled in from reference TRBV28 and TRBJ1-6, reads DVKVTQSSRYLVKRTGEKVFLECVQDMDHENMFWYRQDPGLGLRLIYFSYDVKMKEKGDIPEGYSVSREKKERFSLILESASTNQTSMYLCASSLTQGLGYNSPLHFGNGTRLTVT.

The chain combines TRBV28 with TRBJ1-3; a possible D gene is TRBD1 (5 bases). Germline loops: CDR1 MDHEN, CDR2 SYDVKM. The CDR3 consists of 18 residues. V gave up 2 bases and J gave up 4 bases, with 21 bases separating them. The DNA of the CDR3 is TGTGCCAGCAGTTTAAAGGACTTCCGATTTAGGGGAGGAAACACCATATATTTT. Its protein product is CASSLKDFRFRGGNTIYF.

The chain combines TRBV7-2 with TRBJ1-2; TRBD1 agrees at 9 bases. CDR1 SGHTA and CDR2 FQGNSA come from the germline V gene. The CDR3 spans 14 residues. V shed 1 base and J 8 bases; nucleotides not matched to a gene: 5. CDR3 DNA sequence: TGTGCCAGCAGCTTAGAGACAGGGGGGATAGGCTACACCTTC. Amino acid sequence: CASSLETGGIGYTF. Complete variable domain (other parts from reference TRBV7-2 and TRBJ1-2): GAGVSQSPSNKVTEKGKDVELRCDPISGHTALYWYRQSLGQGLEFLIYFQGNSAPDKSGLPSDRFSAERTGGSVSTLTIQRTQQEDSAVYLCASSLETGGIGYTFGSGTRLTVV.

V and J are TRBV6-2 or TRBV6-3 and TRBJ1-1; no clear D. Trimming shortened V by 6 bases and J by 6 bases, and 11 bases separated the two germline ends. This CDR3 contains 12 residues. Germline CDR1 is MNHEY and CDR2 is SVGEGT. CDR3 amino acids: CASRRGVAEAFF. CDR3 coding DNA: TGTGCCAGCAGAAGAGGAGTTGCTGAAGCTTTCTTT.

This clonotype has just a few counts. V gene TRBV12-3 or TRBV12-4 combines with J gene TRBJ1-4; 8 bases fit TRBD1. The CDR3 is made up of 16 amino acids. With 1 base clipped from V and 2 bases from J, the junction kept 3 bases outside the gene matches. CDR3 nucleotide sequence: TGTGCCAGCAGTTTAGGTCAGGGGGCCACTAATGAAAAACTGTTTTTT. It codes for CASSLGQGATNEKLFF.

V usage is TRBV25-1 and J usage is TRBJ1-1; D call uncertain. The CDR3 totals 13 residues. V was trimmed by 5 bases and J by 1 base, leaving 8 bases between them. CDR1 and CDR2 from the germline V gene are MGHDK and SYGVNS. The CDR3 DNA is TGTGCCAGCAGTCAACCCCCGAACACTGAAGCTTTCTTT. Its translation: CASSQPPNTEAFF. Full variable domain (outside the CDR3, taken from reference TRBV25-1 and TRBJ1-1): EADIYQTPRYLVIGTGKKITLECSQTMGHDKMYWYQQDPGMELHLIHYSYGVNSTEKGDLSSESTVSRIRTEHFPLTLESARPSHTSQYLCASSQPPNTEAFFGQGTRLTVV.

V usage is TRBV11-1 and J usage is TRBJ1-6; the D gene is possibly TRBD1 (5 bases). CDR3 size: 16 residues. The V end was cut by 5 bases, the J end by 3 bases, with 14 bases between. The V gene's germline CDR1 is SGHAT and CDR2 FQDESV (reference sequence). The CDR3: CASSARQQLYNSPLHF. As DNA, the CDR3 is TGTGCCAGCAGCGCCCGACAGCAACTCTATAATTCACCCCTCCACTTT.

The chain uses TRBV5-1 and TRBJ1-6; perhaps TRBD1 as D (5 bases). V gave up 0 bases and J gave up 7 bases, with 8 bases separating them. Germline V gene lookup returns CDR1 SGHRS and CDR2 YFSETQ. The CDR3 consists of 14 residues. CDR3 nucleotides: TGCGCCAGCAGCTTGGGACAGAGCAATTCACCCCTCCACTTT. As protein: CASSLGQSNSPLHF.

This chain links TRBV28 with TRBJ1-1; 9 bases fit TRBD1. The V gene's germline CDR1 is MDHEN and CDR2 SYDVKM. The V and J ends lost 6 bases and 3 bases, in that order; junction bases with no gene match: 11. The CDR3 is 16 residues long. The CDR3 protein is CASRTGGGPMDTEAFF. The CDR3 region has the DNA TGTGCCAGCAGGACAGGGGGGGGCCCCATGGACACTGAAGCTTTCTTT.

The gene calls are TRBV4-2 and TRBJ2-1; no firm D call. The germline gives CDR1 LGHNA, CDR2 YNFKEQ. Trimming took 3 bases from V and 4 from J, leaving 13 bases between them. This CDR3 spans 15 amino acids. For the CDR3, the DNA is TGTGCCAGCAGCCAGAGTAGTCCCATATACAATGAGCAGTTCTTC. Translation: CASSQSSPIYNEQFF.

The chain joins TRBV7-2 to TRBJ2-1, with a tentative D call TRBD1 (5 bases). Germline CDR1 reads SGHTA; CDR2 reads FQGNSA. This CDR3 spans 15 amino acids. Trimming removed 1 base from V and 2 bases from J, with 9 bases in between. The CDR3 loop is CASSLEGAAYNEQFF. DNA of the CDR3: TGTGCCAGCAGCTTAGAAGGGGCTGCCTACAATGAGCAGTTCTTC.

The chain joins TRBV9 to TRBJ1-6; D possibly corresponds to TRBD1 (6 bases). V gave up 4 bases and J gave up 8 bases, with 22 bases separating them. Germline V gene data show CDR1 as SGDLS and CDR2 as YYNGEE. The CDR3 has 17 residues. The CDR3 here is CASSSERQAYNHSPLHF. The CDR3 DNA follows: TGTGCCAGCAGCTCAGAACGACAGGCCTACAACCATTCACCCCTCCACTTT.

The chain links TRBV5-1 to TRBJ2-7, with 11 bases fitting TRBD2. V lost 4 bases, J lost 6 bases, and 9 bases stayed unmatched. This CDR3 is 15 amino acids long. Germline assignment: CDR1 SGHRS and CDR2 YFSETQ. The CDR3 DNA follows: TGCGCCAGCAGCCCAACTAGCGGGAGTCTCAGCGAGCAGTACTTC. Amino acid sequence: CASSPTSGSLSEQYF.

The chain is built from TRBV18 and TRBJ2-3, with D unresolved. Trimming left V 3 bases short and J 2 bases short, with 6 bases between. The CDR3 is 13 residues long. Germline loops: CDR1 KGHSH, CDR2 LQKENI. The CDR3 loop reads CASSPSNTDTQYF. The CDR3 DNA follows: TGTGCCAGCTCACCGTCTAACACAGATACGCAGTATTTT.

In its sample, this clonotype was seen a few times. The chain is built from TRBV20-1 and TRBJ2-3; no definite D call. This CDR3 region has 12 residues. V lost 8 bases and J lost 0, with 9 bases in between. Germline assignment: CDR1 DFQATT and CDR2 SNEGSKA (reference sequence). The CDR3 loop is CSWRWSTDTQYF. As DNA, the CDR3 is TGCAGTTGGCGCTGGAGCACAGATACGCAGTATTTT.

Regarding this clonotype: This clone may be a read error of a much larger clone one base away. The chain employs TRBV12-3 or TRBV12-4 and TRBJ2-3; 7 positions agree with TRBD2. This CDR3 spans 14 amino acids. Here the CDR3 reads CASQPRREKDSQYF. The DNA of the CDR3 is TGTGCCAGCCAACCCAGGCGGGAGAAAGATTCGCAGTATTTT.

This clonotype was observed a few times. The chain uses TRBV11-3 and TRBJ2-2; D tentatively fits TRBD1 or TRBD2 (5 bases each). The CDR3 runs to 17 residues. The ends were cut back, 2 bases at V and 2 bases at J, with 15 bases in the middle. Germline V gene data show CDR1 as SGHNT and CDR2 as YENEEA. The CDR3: CASSLTRAGGNTGELFF. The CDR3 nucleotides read TGTGCCAGCAGCTTAACCAGGGCAGGAGGAAACACCGGGGAGCTGTTTTTT.

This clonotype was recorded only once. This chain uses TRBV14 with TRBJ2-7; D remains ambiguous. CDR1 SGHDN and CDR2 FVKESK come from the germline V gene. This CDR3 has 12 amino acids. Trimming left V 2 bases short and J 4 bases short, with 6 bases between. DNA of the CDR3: TGTGCCAGCAGCCAATACGGGTACGAGCAGTACTTC. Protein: CASSQYGYEQYF.

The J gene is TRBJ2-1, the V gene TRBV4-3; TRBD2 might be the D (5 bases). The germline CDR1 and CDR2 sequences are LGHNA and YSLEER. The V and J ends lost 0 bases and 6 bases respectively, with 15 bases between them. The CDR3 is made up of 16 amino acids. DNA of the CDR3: TGCGCCAGCAGCCAAGAACGGCTAGTCAGCGGCAATGAGCAGTTCTTC. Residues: CASSQERLVSGNEQFF.

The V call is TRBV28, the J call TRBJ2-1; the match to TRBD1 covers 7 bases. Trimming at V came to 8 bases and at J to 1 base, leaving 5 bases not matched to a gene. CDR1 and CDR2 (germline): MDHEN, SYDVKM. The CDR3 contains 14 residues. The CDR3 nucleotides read TGTGCCAGCTACGGGACAGTTTCCTACAATGAGCAGTTCTTC. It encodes CASYGTVSYNEQFF.

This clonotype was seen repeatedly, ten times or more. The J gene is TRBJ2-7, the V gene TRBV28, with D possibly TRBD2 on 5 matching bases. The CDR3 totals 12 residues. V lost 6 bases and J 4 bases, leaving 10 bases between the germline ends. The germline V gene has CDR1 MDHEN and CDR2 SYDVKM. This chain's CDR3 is CASRIGGYEQYF. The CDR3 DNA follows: TGTGCCAGCAGGATAGGAGGATACGAGCAGTACTTC.

DNA of the CDR3: TGTGCCATCAGTGGGCTGACAGGGGGCTACGAGCAGTACTTC. Protein sequence: CAISGLTGGYEQYF. The chain links TRBV10-3 to TRBJ2-7, with 9 bases matching TRBD1. The germline gives CDR1 ENHRY, CDR2 SYGVKD. Unmatched junction bases numbered 4, after V lost 4 bases and J lost 3 bases. The CDR3 has 14 residues.

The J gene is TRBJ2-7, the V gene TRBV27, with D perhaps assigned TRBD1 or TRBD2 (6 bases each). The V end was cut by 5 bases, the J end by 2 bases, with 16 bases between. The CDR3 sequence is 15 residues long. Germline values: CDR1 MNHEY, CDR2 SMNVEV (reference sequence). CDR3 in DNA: TGTGCCAGCAGTCACAGGGTGGAGGGGCCCTACGAGCAGTACTTC. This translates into CASSHRVEGPYEQYF.

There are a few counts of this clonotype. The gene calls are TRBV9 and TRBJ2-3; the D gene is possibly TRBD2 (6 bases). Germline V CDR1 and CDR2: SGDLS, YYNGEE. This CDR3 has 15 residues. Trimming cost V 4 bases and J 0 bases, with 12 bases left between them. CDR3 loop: CASSLWGDSTDTQYF. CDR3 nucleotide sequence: TGTGCCAGCAGCCTATGGGGGGATAGCACAGATACGCAGTATTTT. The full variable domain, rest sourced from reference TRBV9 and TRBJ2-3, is DSGVTQTPKHLITATGQRVTLRCSPRSGDLSVYWYQQSLDQGLQFLIQYYNGEERAKGNILERFSAQQFPDLHSELNLSSLELGDSALYFCASSLWGDSTDTQYFGPGTRLTVL.

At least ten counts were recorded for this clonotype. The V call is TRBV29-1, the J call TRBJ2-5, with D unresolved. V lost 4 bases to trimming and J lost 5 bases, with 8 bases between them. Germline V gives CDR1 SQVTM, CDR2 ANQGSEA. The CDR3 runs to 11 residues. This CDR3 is CSVGATETQYF. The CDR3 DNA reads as TGCAGCGTTGGTGCTACGGAGACCCAGTACTTC.

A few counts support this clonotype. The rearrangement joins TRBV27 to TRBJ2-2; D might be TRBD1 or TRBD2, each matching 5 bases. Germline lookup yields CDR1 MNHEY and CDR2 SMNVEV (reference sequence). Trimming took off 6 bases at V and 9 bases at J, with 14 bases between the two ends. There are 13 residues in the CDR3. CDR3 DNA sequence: TGTGCCAGCAGGAGGGAAGGGGTCCGGGAGCTGTTTTTT. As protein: CASRREGVRELFF.

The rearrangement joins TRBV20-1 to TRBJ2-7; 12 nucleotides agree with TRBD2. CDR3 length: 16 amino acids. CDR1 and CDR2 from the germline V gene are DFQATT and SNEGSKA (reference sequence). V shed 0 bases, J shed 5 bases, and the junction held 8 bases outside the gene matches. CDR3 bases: TGCAGTGCTAGAGATCAAAGGAGGACTAGCGGGAACGAGCAGTACTTC. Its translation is CSARDQRRTSGNEQYF.

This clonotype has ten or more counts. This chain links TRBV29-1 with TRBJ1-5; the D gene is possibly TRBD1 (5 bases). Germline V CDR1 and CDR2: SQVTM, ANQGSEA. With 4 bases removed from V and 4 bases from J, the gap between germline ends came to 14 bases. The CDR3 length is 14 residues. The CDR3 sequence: CSVAYGAQNQPQHF. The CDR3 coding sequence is TGCAGCGTTGCTTACGGGGCGCAGAATCAGCCCCAGCATTTT.

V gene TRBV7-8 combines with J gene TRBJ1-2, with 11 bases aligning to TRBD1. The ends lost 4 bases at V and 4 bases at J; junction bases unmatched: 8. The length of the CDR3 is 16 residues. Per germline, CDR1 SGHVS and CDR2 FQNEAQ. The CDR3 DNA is TGTGCCAGCAGCTCCGGACAGGGGGCGTTTGGCTATGGCTACACCTTC. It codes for CASSSGQGAFGYGYTF.

CDR3 protein: CASSLDGAGNTIYF. CDR3 sequence (DNA): TGTGCCAGCAGCTTGGATGGAGCAGGAAACACCATATATTTT. The gene calls are TRBV5-6 and TRBJ1-3; D is uncertain. The CDR3 length is 14 residues. Deletions cut 0 bases from V and 4 bases from J, with 8 bases between. Germline CDR1 SGHDT, CDR2 YYEEEE.